This entry describes one T cell receptor beta chain. This sample is part of a study of blood T cell repertoires in COVID-19. Study in general: Some COVID-19 samples were acute and others convalescent; all came from the United States, Italy and Spain.

Some clones are missing from TCRdb's copy, which holds only in-frame ones; the method was immunoSEQ multiplex PCR. In the table there are 35,000 to 50,000 clones, 88% of which are singletons. This TCR was recovered from a human donor in a cohort sampled during active COVID-19. Sequencing used peripheral blood.

DNA of the CDR3: TGCGCCAGCAGCTCCGGACAGGGGGCTTTAGCTTTCTTT. It is translated as CASSSGQGALAFF. The chain has TRBV5-1 and TRBJ1-1, with 11 bases identical to TRBD1. Germline CDR1 is SGHRS and CDR2 is YFSETQ. The length of the CDR3 is 13 residues. V lost 3 bases to trimming and J lost 10 bases; unmatched junction nucleotides: 5. Complete variable domain (other parts from reference TRBV5-1 and TRBJ1-1): KAGVTQTPRYLIKTRGQQVTLSCSPISGHRSVSWYQQTPGQGLQFLFEYFSETQRNKGNFPGRFSGRQFSNSRSEMNVSTLELGDSALYLCASSSGQGALAFFGQGTRLTVV.